Each of the 18 T cell receptor beta chains below was sequenced from the same sample in a study of OX40 agonist ivuxolimab in advanced cancers. Clones were sequenced by immunoSEQ multiplex PCR, and TCRdb holds only the in-frame ones, with some missing. The table lists about 98,000 clones, 90% to 95% of them singletons. The source material was CD4+ or CD8+ T cells sorted from blood, sampled in a trial of the OX40 agonist ivuxolimab. All receptors come from an adult with an advanced solid tumor such as melanoma, head and neck, liver or kidney cancer.

The V call is TRBV5-1, the J call TRBJ2-2, with D perhaps matching TRBD2 (5 bases). The germline V gene has CDR1 SGHRS and CDR2 YFSETQ. Trimming took 3 bases from V and 1 from J, leaving 13 bases between them. CDR3 length: 16 residues. CDR3 sequence reads: CASSSSPGVNTGELFF. The DNA of the CDR3 is TGCGCCAGCAGCTCTTCTCCCGGGGTGAACACCGGGGAGCTGTTTTTT.

V is TRBV19 and J is TRBJ1-2; D is unresolved. CDR1 and CDR2 from the germline V gene are LNHDA and SQIVND (reference sequence). The CDR3 is 15 residues long. The V end was cut by 5 bases, the J end by 5 bases, with 18 bases between. CDR3: CASSVHRPIGYGYTF. CDR3 in DNA: TGTGCCAGTAGTGTCCACAGACCAATTGGATATGGCTACACCTTC.

The chain carries TRBV6-5 and TRBJ1-6; a possible D gene is TRBD1 (6 bases). The germline V gene has CDR1 MNHEY and CDR2 SVGAGI. V lost 2 bases and J lost 7, with 15 bases in between. This CDR3 contains 16 residues. For the CDR3, the DNA is TGTGCCAGCAGTTACGCGGCAGGGGTGCCCAATTCACCCCTCCACTTT. It is translated as CASSYAAGVPNSPLHF.

The chain has TRBV4-1 and TRBJ1-2; 7 nucleotides match TRBD1. Germline CDR1 MGHRA, CDR2 YSYEKL. V was pared by 4 bases and J by 2 bases, with 1 base of the junction left unmatched. CDR3 length: 13 residues. As DNA, the CDR3 is TGCGCCAGCAGCCCGGACAGGAACTATGGCTACACCTTC. As protein: CASSPDRNYGYTF.

V and J are TRBV25-1 and TRBJ1-1; TRBD1 might be the D (6 bases). Germline CDR1 and CDR2: MGHDK and SYGVNS. V lost 7 bases to trimming and J lost 6 bases, with 12 bases between them. This CDR3 has 12 amino acids. CDR3 protein: CASIRGNPEAFF. The CDR3 DNA reads TGTGCCAGCATCAGGGGAAACCCTGAAGCTTTCTTT.

The rearrangement links TRBV6-5 to TRBJ2-1; D tentatively reads TRBD1 or TRBD2 (5 bases each). The CDR3 extends over 15 amino acids. CDR1 is MNHEY, CDR2 SVGAGI, per germline. V shed 6 bases and J shed 6 bases, with 18 bases lying between them. The CDR3 DNA reads TGTGCCAGCAGGCTTTGGGACGGTGACTCCAATGAGCAGTTCTTC. Protein product: CASRLWDGDSNEQFF.

The chain uses TRBV7-9 and TRBJ1-2; D gene unclear. Per the germline V gene, CDR1 is SEHNR and CDR2 is FQNEAQ (reference sequence). This CDR3 contains 13 residues. V was cut by 5 bases and J by 2 bases, with 9 bases left in between. CDR3 in amino acids: CASSPTINYGYTF. CDR3 nucleotide sequence: TGTGCCAGCAGCCCGACAATAAACTATGGCTACACCTTC.

This chain links TRBV2 with TRBJ2-7; D ambiguous. CDR1 and CDR2 (germline): SNHLY, FYNNEI. The V end was cut by 3 bases, the J end by 11 bases, with 11 bases between. This CDR3 region has 11 residues. In DNA form, the CDR3 reads TGTGCCAGCAGTGAGAAGGATATTGAGTACTTC. This encodes CASSEKDIEYF.

This chain connects TRBV19 to TRBJ1-1, with D tentatively TRBD1 (5 bases). This CDR3 contains 15 residues. The germline gives CDR1 LNHDA, CDR2 SQIVND (reference sequence). Between the trimmed V and J ends, which lost 3 bases and 0 bases, there was a span of 11 bases. CDR3 nucleotides: TGTGCCAGTAGTATGCCCCAGGGAGTGAACACTGAAGCTTTCTTT. Encoded protein: CASSMPQGVNTEAFF.

The chain uses TRBV18 and TRBJ1-2, with a weak D call TRBD1 (5 bases). V was trimmed by 3 bases and J by 8 bases, leaving 19 bases between them. This CDR3 region has 15 residues. Per germline, CDR1 KGHSH and CDR2 LQKENI. CDR3 DNA sequence: TGTGCCAGCTCACCGGGGACGGGCCCTCTAGTGGGCTACACCTTC. Its translation: CASSPGTGPLVGYTF.

Points on this clone: Within the sample, other DNA sequences also encode this same CDR3. This sequence joins TRBV28 and TRBJ1-1; no clear D. The CDR3 totals 12 residues. With 4 bases removed from V and 1 base from J, the gap between germline ends came to 4 bases. Germline assignment: CDR1 MDHEN and CDR2 SYDVKM. The CDR3 DNA reads as TGTGCCAGCAGTTCTGCGAACACTGAAGCTTTCTTT. Encoded protein: CASSSANTEAFF.

V is TRBV9 and J is TRBJ2-1; 10 bases fit TRBD2. J gave up 9 bases and V 4 bases, and 13 bases lay outside the gene matches. The CDR3 is made up of 16 amino acids. Germline assignment: CDR1 SGDLS and CDR2 YYNGEE. The DNA of the CDR3 is TGTGCCAGCAGCCCTCGCAGTCTAGCGGGGGATCGTGAGCAGTTCTTC. This gives the protein CASSPRSLAGDREQFF.

CDR3 protein: CASSLAGGLILGGNTIYF. For the CDR3, the DNA is TGCGCCAGCAGCTTGGCAGGGGGCCTGATTTTGGGAGGAAACACCATATATTTT. The chain is built from TRBV5-1 and TRBJ1-3, with 8 bases matching TRBD1. The CDR3 consists of 18 residues. The V gene end was trimmed by 0 bases and the J gene end by 4 bases; junction bases not matched to a gene: 12. In germline, CDR1 is SGHRS, CDR2 YFSETQ.

The CDR3 protein is CASSQDPGLAGADTQYF. The CDR3 nucleotides read TGTGCCAGCAGCCAAGACCCGGGACTAGCGGGGGCAGATACGCAGTATTTT. This chain joins TRBV4-2 and TRBJ2-3; 14 bases map to TRBD2. CDR3 length: 17 amino acids. V lost 0 bases to trimming and J lost 4 bases; unmatched junction nucleotides: 3. Germline V lookup: CDR1 LGHNA, CDR2 YNFKEQ.

The gene calls are TRBV28 and TRBJ1-3, with a weak D call TRBD1 (6 bases). The germline V gene has CDR1 MDHEN and CDR2 SYDVKM. With 8 bases removed from V and 0 bases from J, the gap between germline ends came to 23 bases. CDR3 length: 18 amino acids. The CDR3 here is CASASRLWDKSSGNTIYF. CDR3 bases: TGTGCCAGCGCTAGTCGGTTGTGGGACAAGTCCTCTGGAAACACCATATATTTT.

The V and J genes are TRBV28 and TRBJ1-3; D may be TRBD1 (5 bases). Trimming removed 1 base from V and 7 bases from J, with 8 bases in between. The CDR3 has 13 residues. Germline V gene lookup returns CDR1 MDHEN and CDR2 SYDVKM. The CDR3 protein is CASSLSGDNTIYF. CDR3 in DNA: TGTGCCAGCAGTTTATCGGGGGACAACACCATATATTTT.

The table lists this clone with a count of one. The chain has TRBV5-5 and TRBJ2-7; D may correspond to TRBD1 or TRBD2 (5 bases each). The CDR3 loop spans 12 amino acids. Germline CDR1 SGHKS, CDR2 YYEKEE (reference sequence). Trimming left V 0 bases short and J 7 bases short, with 8 bases between. The chain's CDR3 is CASSLAWGEQYV. The CDR3 bases are TGTGCCAGCAGCTTGGCCTGGGGGGAGCAGTACGTC.

As for this clone: One junction end does not reproduce the germline sequence, and a read error may be involved. The V call is TRBV28, the J call TRBJ2-1; 7 bases align to TRBD1. From germline, CDR1 is MDHEN and CDR2 SYDVKM. CDR3 size: 15 residues. The DNA of the CDR3 is TGTGCCAGTAGTTATCCCGGGACAGAAAACAATGAGCAGTTCTTC. Its translation is CASSYPGTENNEQFF. The full variable domain, in which reference TRBV28 and TRBJ2-1 provide the parts outside the CDR3, is DVKVTQSSRYLVKRTGEKVFLECVQDMDHENMFWYRQDPGLGLRLIYFSYDVKMKEKGDIPEGYSVSREKKERFSLILESASTNQTSMYLCASSYPGTENNEQFFGPGTRLTVL.